Listed here is a single T cell receptor (beta chain). Per the germline V gene, CDR1 is LNHDA and CDR2 is SQIVND (reference sequence). V lost 4 bases, J lost 5 bases, and 10 bases lay in between. CDR3 length equals 13 residues. In the original analysis: Reference gene primer amplification yielded estimated nucleated cell counts. Some clones are missing from TCRdb's copy, which holds only in-frame ones; the method was immunoSEQ multiplex PCR. Clonal size and the V and J genes are those of that table, whereas D and trimming came from the DNA. The data contain some 150,000 clones, 81% of them seen just once; the ten biggest clones take up 8.4%. These data belong to a study of blood T cell repertoires in COVID-19. Study context: Acute-phase and convalescent COVID-19 samples originated in the United States, Italy and Spain. From T cells, B-cell-depleted T cells, or PBMCs came the material, which was cDNA or gDNA.

The V call is TRBV19, the J call TRBJ2-3; D perhaps matches TRBD1 (5 bases). What was sequenced was peripheral blood. This sequence originates from a woman aged 55-75 years with active or convalescent COVID-19. The CDR3 DNA is TGTGCCAGTAGTACAACGCAGGGAGATACGCAGTATTTT. This translates into CASSTTQGDTQYF.